This T cell receptor beta chain was documented in a study of shared clonotypes between healthy human individuals (dated by TCRdb to between 2020 and 2021). Regarding the research as a whole: A few men and two women, aged 18 to 49 years, made up the cohort. For each donor, three plates each were used for CD4 naive and CD4 memory, two plates were used for CD8 naive, and one plate was used for CD8 memory. To estimate repertoire size and how much clonotypes are shared between individuals, the study performed deep sequencing of blood TCR repertoires from roughly five healthy adults. To increase sequencing depth and limit assay-specific biases, different laboratories used diverse techniques to prepare libraries and sequence TCR repertoires. Per donor, leukapheresis produced somewhere between about 0.8 and 9 billion PBMCs. Results the study describes overall, beyond this receptor: Rarefaction of sorted-subset datasets indicated incomplete sequencing despite the large sequencing depth. Because the study included only a small number of donors, the genetic and exposure-history diversity represented was limited. Across a few donors, approximately 5% of naive CD4, over 3% of naive CD8, approximately 2.5% of memory CD4, and 0.4% of memory CD8 clonotypes were shared. Compared with non-shared clonotypes, the clonotypes found in all four sorted-subset donors had higher generation probabilities. Naive subsets generally had larger estimated clonotype richness than memory subsets did. Pairwise subsampling indicated that sequencing depth was expected to affect the degree of clonotype sharing among donors. Sampling was restricted to blood, and TCR repertoires in tissues likely differ from the TCR repertoires found in blood.

V lost 0 bases and J lost 4 bases, and the count of bases not matched to a germline gene is 3. The cysteine opens and the phenylalanine closes a CDR3 of 16 amino acids. Of all the DNA, just the CDR3 is kept, 48 bases in frame from base 1. Taken from the germline V gene, the CDR1 and CDR2 loops are LGHNA and YNFKEQ. As concerns this clone: This clone's antigen is unknown. Base qualities are not provided; no much larger clone lies one nucleotide away.

Using the deep immunoSEQ assay, TCR CDR3 regions were amplified from genomic DNA by multiplex PCR. Extracted genomic DNA from each cell subset was spread evenly across all wells of several immunoSEQ 96-well plates, with each plate serving as a replicate. For sorted subsets, 200 to 250 ng of genomic DNA, equivalent to some 30,000 T cell genomes, went into each replicate PCR. Purified libraries were quantified with a Qubit 3.0 fluorometer, sized on a Bioanalyzer 2100, and re-quantified with the KAPA Library Quantification kit. Every immunoSEQ 96-well plate was sequenced on a separate single-read 150-cycle Illumina NextSeq 550 flow cell. The paper's processing steps were these. The immunoSEQ output contained only junctional sequences without quality scores, so filtering could not match that applied to full-length reads. To assign V/J genes and CDR3, sequences were annotated using PyIR, a Python wrapper for IgBLAST v1.9, with IMGT germline references. Reads were filtered out if the reads had weak V/J assignments (E-value above 1e-6), no CDR3, stop codons, out-of-frame junctions, or ambiguous translated residues. A V3J clonotype was defined by an identical inferred V gene, J gene, and CDR3 amino acid sequence. To compute the percentage overlap between repertoires, the number of shared unique clonotypes was divided by the size of the smaller repertoire. RTK rarefaction, the Chao1 estimator, and Recon v2.1 estimates of unobserved clonotypes were used to assess repertoire richness. Generation probabilities were computed with OLGA for all TCRbeta clonotypes obtained by the gDNA method from several donors. This immuneACCESS table, as held by TCRdb, lists in-frame sequences with V and J called but not all clones. Of the missing ones, under half trace to an unresolved V gene in checked studies; the others have no known cause. V, J and clone size derive from that table, while D and trimming were established from the DNA sequence. Across this sample there are some 1.4 million clones, with about 96% seen only once. Over 1% of the sample is held by the ten biggest clonotypes.

The donors were healthy, HIV-negative adults who had no recently reported acute infections or vaccinations. Every donor was a Caucasian adult living in Nashville, Tennessee, USA. Magnetic negative selection was used to enrich CD4+ T cells, after which naive cells were positively selected on CD45RA and the negative fraction became the memory subset. Blood was obtained by leukapheresis, after which PBMCs were separated by Ficoll-Histopaque density gradient centrifugation and cryopreserved in liquid nitrogen vapor phase. Analytical flow cytometry was used to check the purity and quantity of every magnetically sorted T cell population. Genomic DNA was isolated from every sorted fraction and measured by UV absorbance on a Nanodrop 2000c.

The specimen sequenced was naive CD4+ T cells sorted from blood. Reading the label with the study, this specimen's cell subset or site is: CD45RA+ positively selected. The V and J segments used are TRBV4-2 and TRBJ2-1; a stretch of 10 junction bases matches TRBD1. The clonotype originates from a young man in good health. This receptor has the CDR3 CASSQDWDRGYNEQFF. The nucleotides read TGTGCCAGCAGCCAAGATTGGGACAGGGGTTACAATGAGCAGTTCTTC.